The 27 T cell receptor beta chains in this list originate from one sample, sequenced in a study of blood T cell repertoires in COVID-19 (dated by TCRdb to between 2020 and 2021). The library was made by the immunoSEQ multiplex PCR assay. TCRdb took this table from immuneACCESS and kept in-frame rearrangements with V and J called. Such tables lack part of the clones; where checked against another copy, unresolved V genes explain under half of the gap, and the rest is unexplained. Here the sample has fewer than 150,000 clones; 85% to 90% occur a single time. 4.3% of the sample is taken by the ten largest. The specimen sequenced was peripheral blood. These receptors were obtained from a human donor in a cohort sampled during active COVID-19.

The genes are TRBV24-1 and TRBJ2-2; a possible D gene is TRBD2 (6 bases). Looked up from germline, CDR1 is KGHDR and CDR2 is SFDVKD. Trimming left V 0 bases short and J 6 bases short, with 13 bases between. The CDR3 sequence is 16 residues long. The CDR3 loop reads CATSDLKEGLPGELFF. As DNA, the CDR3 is TGTGCCACCAGTGATTTGAAGGAGGGATTGCCCGGGGAGCTGTTTTTT.

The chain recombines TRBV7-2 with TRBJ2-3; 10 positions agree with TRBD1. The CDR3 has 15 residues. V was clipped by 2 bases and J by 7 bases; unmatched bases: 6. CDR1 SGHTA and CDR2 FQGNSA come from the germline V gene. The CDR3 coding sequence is TGTGCCAGCAGCTTACCCGGGACAGGGGCCTATACGCAGTATTTT. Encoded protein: CASSLPGTGAYTQYF.

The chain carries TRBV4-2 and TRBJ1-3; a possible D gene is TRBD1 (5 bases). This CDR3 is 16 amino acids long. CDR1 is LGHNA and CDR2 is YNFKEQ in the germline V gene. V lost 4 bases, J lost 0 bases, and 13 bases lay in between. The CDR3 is CASSLTATGSGNTIYF. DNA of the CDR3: TGTGCCAGCAGCCTGACAGCCACTGGCTCTGGAAACACCATATATTTT.

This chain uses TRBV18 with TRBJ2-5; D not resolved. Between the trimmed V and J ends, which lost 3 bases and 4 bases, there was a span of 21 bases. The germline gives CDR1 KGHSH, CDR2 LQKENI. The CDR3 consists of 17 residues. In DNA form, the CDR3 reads TGTGCCAGCTCACCCGGCCCCGGTCTAGTCCCCGCAGAGACCCAGTACTTC. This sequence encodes CASSPGPGLVPAETQYF.

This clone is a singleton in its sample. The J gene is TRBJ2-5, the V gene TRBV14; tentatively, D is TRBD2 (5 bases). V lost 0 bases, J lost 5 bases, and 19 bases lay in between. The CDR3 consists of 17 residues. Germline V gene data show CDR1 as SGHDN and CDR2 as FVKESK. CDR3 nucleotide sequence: TGTGCCAGCAGCCAAGAGAGGGTAGCAGCTTTTACGGAGACCCAGTACTTC. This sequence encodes CASSQERVAAFTETQYF.

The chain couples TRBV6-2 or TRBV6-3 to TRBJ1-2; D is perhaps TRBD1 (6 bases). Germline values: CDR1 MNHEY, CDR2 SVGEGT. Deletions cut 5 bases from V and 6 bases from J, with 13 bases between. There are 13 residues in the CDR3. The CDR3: CASSRGSWDGYTF. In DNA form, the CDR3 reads TGTGCCAGCAGTAGGGGGAGCTGGGATGGCTACACCTTC.

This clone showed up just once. The CDR3 spells CASSFNPGGGNIQYF. DNA of the CDR3: TGTGCCAGCAGCTTTAACCCCGGGGGGGGAAACATTCAGTACTTC. The V gene is TRBV7-2, the J gene TRBJ2-4; 8 bases match TRBD2. Germline lookup yields CDR1 SGHTA and CDR2 FQGNSA. J gave up 6 bases and V 3 bases, and 7 bases lay outside the gene matches. CDR3 length equals 15 residues.

CDR3 protein: CASSKVRRGSIGGYTF. In nucleotides, the CDR3 is TGTGCCAGTAGTAAAGTGCGGAGGGGCTCTATAGGAGGCTACACCTTC. The rearrangement links TRBV19 to TRBJ1-2, with a possible D match to TRBD1 (5 bases). Germline CDR1 reads LNHDA; CDR2 reads SQIVND (reference sequence). The CDR3 extends over 16 amino acids. Between the trimmed V and J ends, which lost 4 bases and 8 bases, there was a span of 23 bases.

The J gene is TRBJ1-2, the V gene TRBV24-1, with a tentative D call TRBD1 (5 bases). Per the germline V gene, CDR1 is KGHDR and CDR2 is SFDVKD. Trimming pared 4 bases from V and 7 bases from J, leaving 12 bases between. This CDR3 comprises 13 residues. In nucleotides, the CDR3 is TGTGCCACCAGTGACTCGGGGGTCTTTGGCTACACCTTC. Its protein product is CATSDSGVFGYTF.

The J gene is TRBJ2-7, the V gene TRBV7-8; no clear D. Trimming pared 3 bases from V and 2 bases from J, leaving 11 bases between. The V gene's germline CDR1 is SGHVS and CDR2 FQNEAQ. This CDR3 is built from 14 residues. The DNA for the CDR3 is TGTGCCAGCAGCTTGATGGGCCGCGCCTACGAGCAGTACGTC. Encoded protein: CASSLMGRAYEQYV.

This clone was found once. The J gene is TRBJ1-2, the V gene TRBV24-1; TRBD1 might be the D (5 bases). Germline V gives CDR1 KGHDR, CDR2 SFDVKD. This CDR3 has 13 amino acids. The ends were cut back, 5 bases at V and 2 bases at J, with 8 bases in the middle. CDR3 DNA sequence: TGTGCCACCAGTGTCCAGGGAAACTATGGCTACACCTTC. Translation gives CATSVQGNYGYTF.

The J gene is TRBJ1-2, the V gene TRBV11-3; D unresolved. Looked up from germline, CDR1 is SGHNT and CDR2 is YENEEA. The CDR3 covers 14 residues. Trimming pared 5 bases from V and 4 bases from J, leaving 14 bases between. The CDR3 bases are TGTGCCAGCAGCCGGAGACCCGGCACCTATGGCTACACCTTC. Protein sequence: CASSRRPGTYGYTF.

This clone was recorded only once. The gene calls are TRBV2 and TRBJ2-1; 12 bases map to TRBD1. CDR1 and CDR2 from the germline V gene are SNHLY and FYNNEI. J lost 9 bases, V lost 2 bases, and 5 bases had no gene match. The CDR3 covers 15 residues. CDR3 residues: CASSETGQGAGEQFF. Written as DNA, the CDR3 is TGTGCCAGCAGTGAAACGGGACAGGGGGCAGGTGAGCAGTTCTTC.

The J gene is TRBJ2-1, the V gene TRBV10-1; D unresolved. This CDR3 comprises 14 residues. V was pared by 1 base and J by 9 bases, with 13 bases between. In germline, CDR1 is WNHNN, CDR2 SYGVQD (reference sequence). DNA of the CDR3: TGCGCCAGCAGTGAGTTTGGGCTGCTTTCTGAGCAGTTCTTC. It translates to CASSEFGLLSEQFF.

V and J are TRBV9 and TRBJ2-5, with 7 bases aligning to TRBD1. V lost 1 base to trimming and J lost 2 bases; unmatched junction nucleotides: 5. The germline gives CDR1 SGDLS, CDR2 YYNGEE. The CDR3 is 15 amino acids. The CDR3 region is CASSVSTGDQETQYF. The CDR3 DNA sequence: TGTGCCAGCAGCGTATCTACAGGGGATCAAGAGACCCAGTACTTC.

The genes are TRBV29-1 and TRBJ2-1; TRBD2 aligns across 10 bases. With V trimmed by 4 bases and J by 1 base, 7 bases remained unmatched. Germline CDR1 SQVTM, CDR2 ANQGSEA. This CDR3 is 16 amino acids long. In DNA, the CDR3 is TGCAGCGTTGTTCTAAGCGGGAGGGAGTCCTACAATGAGCAGTTCTTC. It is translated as CSVVLSGRESYNEQFF.

The CDR3 region has the DNA TGCAGTGCTAGTATCAGGGGCCTTGAAGCTTTCTTT. Protein sequence: CSASIRGLEAFF. The chain recombines TRBV20-1 with TRBJ1-1, with a tentative D call TRBD1 (6 bases). The germline V gene has CDR1 DFQATT and CDR2 SNEGSKA (reference sequence). Trimming took off 3 bases at V and 7 bases at J, with 12 bases between the two ends. This CDR3 region has 12 residues.

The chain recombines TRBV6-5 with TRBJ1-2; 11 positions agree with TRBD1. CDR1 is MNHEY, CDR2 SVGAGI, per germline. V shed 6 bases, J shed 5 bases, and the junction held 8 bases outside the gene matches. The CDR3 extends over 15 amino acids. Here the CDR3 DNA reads TGTGCCAGCAGCGCCGGGACAGGGGGGACTTATGGCTACACCTTC. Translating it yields CASSAGTGGTYGYTF.

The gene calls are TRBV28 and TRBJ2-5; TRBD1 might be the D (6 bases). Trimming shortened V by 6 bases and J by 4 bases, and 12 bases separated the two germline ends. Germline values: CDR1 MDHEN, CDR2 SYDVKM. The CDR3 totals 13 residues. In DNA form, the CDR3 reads TGTGCCAGCAGATCTACAGGGAGAGAGACCCAGTACTTC. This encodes CASRSTGRETQYF. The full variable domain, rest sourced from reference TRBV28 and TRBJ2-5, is DVKVTQSSRYLVKRTGEKVFLECVQDMDHENMFWYRQDPGLGLRLIYFSYDVKMKEKGDIPEGYSVSREKKERFSLILESASTNQTSMYLCASRSTGRETQYFGPGTRLLVL.

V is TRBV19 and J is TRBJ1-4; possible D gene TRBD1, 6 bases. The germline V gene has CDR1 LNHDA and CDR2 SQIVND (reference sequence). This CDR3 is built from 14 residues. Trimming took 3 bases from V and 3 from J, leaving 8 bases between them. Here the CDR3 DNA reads TGTGCCAGTAGTATCCAGGGGTCTAATGAAAAACTGTTTTTT. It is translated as CASSIQGSNEKLFF. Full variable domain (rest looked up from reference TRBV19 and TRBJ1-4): DGGITQSPKYLFRKEGQNVTLSCEQNLNHDAMYWYRQDPGQGLRLIYYSQIVNDFQKGDIAEGYSVSREKKESFPLTVTSAQKNPTAFYLCASSIQGSNEKLFFGSGTQLSVL.

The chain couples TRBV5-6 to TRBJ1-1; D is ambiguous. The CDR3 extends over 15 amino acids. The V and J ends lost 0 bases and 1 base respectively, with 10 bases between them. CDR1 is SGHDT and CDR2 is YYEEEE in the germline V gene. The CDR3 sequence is CASSLESQKNTEAFF. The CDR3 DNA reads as TGTGCCAGCAGCTTGGAATCCCAAAAGAACACTGAAGCTTTCTTT.

The CDR3: CASSLGANTEAFF. The CDR3 DNA follows: TGTGCCAGCAGTTTGGGGGCTAACACTGAAGCTTTCTTT. The genes are TRBV28 and TRBJ1-1, with D perhaps matching TRBD1 (6 bases). The germline V gene encodes CDR1 MDHEN and CDR2 SYDVKM. The ends were cut back, 3 bases at V and 2 bases at J, with 7 bases in the middle. CDR3 length: 13 amino acids.

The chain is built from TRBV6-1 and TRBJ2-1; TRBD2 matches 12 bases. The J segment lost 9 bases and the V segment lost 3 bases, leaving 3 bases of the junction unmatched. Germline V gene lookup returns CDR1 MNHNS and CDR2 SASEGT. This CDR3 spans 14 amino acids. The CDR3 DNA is TGTGCCAGCAGTGATCAACTAGCGGGGGGTGAGCAGTTCTTC. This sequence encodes CASSDQLAGGEQFF.

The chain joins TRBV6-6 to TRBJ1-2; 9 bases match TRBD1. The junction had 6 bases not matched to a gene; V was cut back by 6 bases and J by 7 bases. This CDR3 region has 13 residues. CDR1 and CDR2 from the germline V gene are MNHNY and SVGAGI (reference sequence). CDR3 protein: CASSSGTGFGYTF. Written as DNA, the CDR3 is TGTGCCAGCAGCTCCGGGACAGGGTTTGGCTACACCTTC.

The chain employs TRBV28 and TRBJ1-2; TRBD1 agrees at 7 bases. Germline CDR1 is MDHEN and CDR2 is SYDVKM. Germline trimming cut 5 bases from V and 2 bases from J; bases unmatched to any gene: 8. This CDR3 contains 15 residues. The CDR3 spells CASSTFPTGNYGYTF. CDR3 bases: TGTGCCAGCAGTACCTTCCCGACAGGGAACTATGGCTACACCTTC.

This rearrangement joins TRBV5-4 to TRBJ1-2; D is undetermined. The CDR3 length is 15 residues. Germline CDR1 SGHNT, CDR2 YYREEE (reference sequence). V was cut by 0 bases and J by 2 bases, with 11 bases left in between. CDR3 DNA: TGTGCCAGCAGCTTGGTGGCGGGGAGGAACTATGGCTACACCTTC. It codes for CASSLVAGRNYGYTF.

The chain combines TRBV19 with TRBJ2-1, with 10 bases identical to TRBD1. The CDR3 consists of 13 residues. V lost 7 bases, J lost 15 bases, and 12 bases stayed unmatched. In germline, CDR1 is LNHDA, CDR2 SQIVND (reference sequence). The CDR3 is CASMQTGGSVSFF. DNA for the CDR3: TGTGCCAGTATGCAGACAGGGGGCTCCGTTTCGTTCTTC.